Listed here is a single T cell receptor (beta chain). The antigen remains undetermined. Cycle 7 day 1, cycle 4 day 1, and baseline were the timepoints at which blood was sampled. Only in-frame clones appear in the TCRdb table, and some are missing; sequencing was by immunoSEQ multiplex PCR. The table shows over 80,000 clones, with about 90% occurring only once. This record belongs to a study of OX40 agonist ivuxolimab in advanced cancers. Across the whole study: Every 2 weeks, patients received ivuxolimab intravenously, dosed at 0.01 to 10 mg/kg. Patients achieving partial responses numbered three: one hepatocellular carcinoma case and two cutaneous melanoma cases.

The CDR3 totals 16 residues. CDR1 is SGHNT and CDR2 is YENEEA in the germline V gene. V was cut by 1 base and J by 3 bases, with 16 bases left in between. General study results and limits: Partial responders receiving 0.1-3.0 mg/kg showed among the lowest clonal expansion.

This TCR derives from an adult with an advanced solid tumor such as melanoma, head and neck, liver or kidney cancer. The gene calls are TRBV11-3 and TRBJ2-7; D perhaps matches TRBD1 (7 bases). The sequencing used CD4+ or CD8+ T cells sorted from blood, collected in a trial of the OX40 agonist ivuxolimab. Written as DNA, the CDR3 is TGTGCCAGCAGCTTAGTCGGGGGACAGCCAGACTACGAGCAGTACTTC. Its protein product is CASSLVGGQPDYEQYF. Combining the CDR3 with reference TRBV11-3 and TRBJ2-7 gives the whole variable domain EAGVVQSPRYKIIEKKQPVAFWCNPISGHNTLYWYLQNLGQGPELLIRYENEEAVDDSQLPKDRFSAERLKGVDSTLKIQPAELGDSAVYLCASSLVGGQPDYEQYFGPGTRLTVT.